This TCR beta chain is from a study of blood T cell repertoires in COVID-19 (dated by TCRdb to between 2020 and 2021). For the wider study: Samples covering the acute and convalescent phases of COVID-19 were provided by collaborators in the United States, Italy and Spain. The prospective study material was composed of cDNA or gDNA derived from T cells, B-cell-depleted T cells, or PBMCs. Deeply sampled blood TCRbeta repertoires from subjects exposed to, actively infected with, or recovered from COVID-19 were included in the dataset. The repertoires were released in a freely available public database meant as a resource for research on the immune response to SARS-CoV-2. Samples came from the ongoing ImmuneRACE study (first 160 participants) plus 1,254 subjects from 6 global collaborators. A de-identified subject ID, COVID-19 status, age in years and sex were almost always included in the sample metadata. Where available, HLA class I and class II types were taken from metadata supplied by the sample provider and were not determined by assay-based typing. The full study reports these points: The amount of clinical and demographic metadata varied by source and participant and was provided uncurated.

TCRbeta CDR3 regions were amplified from genomic DNA using the immunoSEQ Assay, a bias-controlled multiplex PCR. Per the original workflow: The number of nucleated cells in each sample was estimated by amplification of reference gene primers within the assay. To quantify the absolute abundance of each unique TCRbeta CDR3 rearrangement, sequence reads were collapsed and filtered. For each sample, productive Simpson clonality was calculated as the square root of Simpson's diversity index across productive rearrangements. The table comes from immuneACCESS by way of TCRdb, which keeps in-frame sequences with V and J called. Part of the clones is missing from these tables; in studies checked, under half for an unresolved V gene and the rest for unknown reasons. Clone size and the V and J calls come from that table; the DNA yielded D and trimming. This sample gives about 240,000 clones in total; more than 85% of them show up just once. The ten largest clonotypes hold around 7.3% of the sample.

Whole blood was collected in K2EDTA tubes by collaborating institutions according to the institutions' own protocols. Collaborator samples were shipped for TCRbeta analysis as frozen whole blood, isolated PBMCs, or DNA extracted from either sample type. About this clone: Its binding antigen is unknown. No quality values exist for individual bases; no much larger clone is one base distant.

From V the trimming removes 6 bases and from J it removes 5 bases, while the gene matches leave 9 bases of the junction unaccounted for. The CDR3 runs 14 residues from the cysteine to the phenylalanine. Here the CDR3 DNA is all that survives: 42 bases in frame from base 1. CDR1 and CDR2 (MGHDK, SYGVNS) derive from the germline V gene. The TCR sequence derives from a woman in her seventies with active or convalescent COVID-19. The rearranged segments are TRBV25-1 and TRBJ2-5, with TRBD1 identical over 7 junction bases. Sequencing used peripheral blood. The nucleotide sequence reads as follows: TGTGCCAGCAGAGAAGGGGGCCCCCAGGAGACCCAGTACTTC. Its protein is CASREGGPQETQYF.